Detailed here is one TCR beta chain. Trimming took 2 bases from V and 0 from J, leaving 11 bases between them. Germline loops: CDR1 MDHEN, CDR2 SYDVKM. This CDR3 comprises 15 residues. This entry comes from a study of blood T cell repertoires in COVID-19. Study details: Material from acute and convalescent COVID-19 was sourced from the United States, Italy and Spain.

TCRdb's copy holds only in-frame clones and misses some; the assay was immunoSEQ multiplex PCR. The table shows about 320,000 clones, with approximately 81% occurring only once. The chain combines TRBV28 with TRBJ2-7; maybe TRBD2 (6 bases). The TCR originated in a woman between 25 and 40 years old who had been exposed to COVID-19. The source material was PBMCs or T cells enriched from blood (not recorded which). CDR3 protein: CASSLSAEGSYEQYF. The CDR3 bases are TGTGCCAGCAGTTTAAGTGCGGAGGGCTCCTACGAGCAGTACTTC.